The rows below give T cell receptor beta chains drawn from one sample of a study of T cells after yellow fever vaccination. A single record per CDR3 protein comes from TCRdb applying MiXCR to the 5' RACE reads. Among about 340,000 distinct CDR3 sequences, approximately 13% were seen once, and the ten largest hold 3.2%. Sequenced material: CD4+ T cells sorted from PBMCs, taken 15 days after the yellow fever booster vaccination. All receptors come from a man in his late teens or twenties who received the YFV17D yellow fever vaccine. Both conserved end residues are part of each CDR3. D genes are given only for firm matches. Rows give clone size only sometimes, using once, few, many, or a class for an expanded clone.

NA | NA | TRBJ1-2 | TRBV10-3 | CAIKHLGGYGYTF | TGTGCCATCAAGCATTTAGGGGGTTATGGCTACACCTTC
NA | NA | TRBJ1-1 | TRBV6-2/TRBV6-3 | CASSYTSQSTEAFF | TGTGCCAGCAGTTACACCTCCCAGTCCACTGAAGCTTTCTTT
NA | NA | TRBJ2-7 | TRBV5-1 | CASSLAAGVDYEQYF | TGCGCCAGCAGCTTGGCCGCAGGGGTGGACTACGAGCAGTACTTC
NA | NA | TRBJ2-5 | TRBV7-2 | CASSLAPTSKETQYF | TGTGCCAGCAGCTTAGCCCCAACTAGCAAGGAGACCCAGTACTTC
few | NA | TRBJ2-2 | TRBV18 | CASSRSAIPNTGELFF | TGTGCCAGCTCACGTTCCGCAATCCCGAACACCGGGGAGCTGTTTTTT
few | NA | TRBJ2-3 | TRBV5-1 | CASSVSGDWGTDTQYF | TGCGCCAGCAGCGTTTCAGGGGACTGGGGGACAGATACGCAGTATTTT
many | NA | TRBJ1-6 | TRBV7-2 | CASSLVEDSPLHF | TGTGCCAGCAGCTTGGTGGAGGACTCACCCCTCCACTTT
NA | NA | TRBJ1-5 | TRBV6-1 | CASGGPSNQPQHF | TGTGCCAGCGGAGGACCCAGCAATCAGCCCCAGCATTTT
NA | TRBD2 | TRBJ2-3 | TRBV4-3 | CASSQAASSGGTDTQYF | TGCGCCAGCAGCCAAGCGGCGTCTAGCGGGGGCACAGATACGCAGTATTTT
NA | NA | TRBJ1-6 | TRBV28 | CASSLGTGQSNSPLHF | TGTGCCAGCAGTCTCGGCACGGGGCAGAGTAATTCACCCCTCCACTTT
few | NA | TRBJ2-5 | TRBV20-1 | CSAPLWETQYF | TGCAGTGCTCCGCTCTGGGAGACCCAGTACTTC
NA | NA | TRBJ1-2 | TRBV7-9 | CASSLAGEGYTF | TGTGCCAGCAGCTTAGCGGGGGAAGGCTACACCTTC
many | TRBD2 | TRBJ2-3 | TRBV3-1 | CASSQGSASGGLDTQYF | TGTGCCAGCAGCCAAGGGTCCGCTAGCGGGGGGTTAGATACGCAGTATTTT
NA | NA | TRBJ1-1 | TRBV12-3/TRBV12-4 | CASSKTGYEAFF | TGTGCCAGCAGTAAAACAGGTTATGAAGCTTTCTTT
NA | NA | TRBJ2-1 | TRBV12-3/TRBV12-4 | CASSGGQGTSSYNEQFF | TGTGCCAGCAGTGGGGGACAAGGGACGAGCTCCTACAATGAGCAGTTCTTC
few | NA | TRBJ2-5 | TRBV28 | CASSGRPSGEGTQYF | TGTGCCAGCAGTGGCCGACCCTCTGGGGAAGGGACCCAGTACTTC
NA | NA | TRBJ1-1 | TRBV7-8 | CASSFVQADTEAFF | TGTGCCAGCAGCTTCGTACAGGCCGACACTGAAGCTTTCTTT
NA | TRBD2 | TRBJ2-3 | TRBV4-3 | CASSLGLARSDTQYF | TGCGCCAGCAGCCTGGGACTAGCTCGGTCAGATACGCAGTATTTT
NA | TRBD1 | TRBJ1-4 | TRBV7-9 | CASSRRTGSALLNEKLFF | TGTGCCAGCAGCCGCCGGACAGGCAGCGCCCTTCTTAATGAAAAACTGTTTTTT
NA | NA | TRBJ1-5 | TRBV20-1 | CSAGRVSVGPQHF | TGCAGTGCCGGACGGGTCTCTGTGGGGCCCCAGCATTTT
NA | NA | TRBJ2-7 | TRBV7-9 | CASSITWGDDYEQYF | TGTGCCAGCAGCATCACGTGGGGAGACGACTACGAGCAGTACTTC
NA | TRBD1 | TRBJ2-5 | TRBV6-5 | CASAVFRDRETQYF | TGTGCCAGCGCGGTGTTCCGGGACAGGGAGACCCAGTACTTC
NA | TRBD2 | TRBJ2-3 | TRBV4-3 | CASSQAFRPGGSGGEEDTQYF | TGCGCCAGCAGCCAAGCCTTTAGACCCGGGGGTAGCGGGGGGGAGGAAGATACGCAGTATTTT
few | TRBD1 | TRBJ1-2 | TRBV2 | CASRGQGLGYGYTF | TGTGCCAGCAGGGGACAGGGGCTTGGCTATGGCTACACCTTC
few | NA | TRBJ2-5 | TRBV20-1 | CSARADRETQYF | TGCAGTGCTAGGGCCGACCGGGAGACCCAGTACTTC
few | NA | TRBJ1-2 | TRBV28 | CASSPGTAPTF | TGTGCCAGCAGCCCTGGGACGGCTCCTACCTTC
few | NA | TRBJ2-2 | TRBV12-3/TRBV12-4 | CASHPGSGYTGELFF | TGTGCCAGCCACCCAGGCTCAGGGTACACCGGGGAGCTGTTTTTT
NA | NA | TRBJ1-4 | TRBV4-3 | CASSQDHGTTNEKLFF | TGCGCCAGCAGCCAAGATCACGGGACAACTAATGAAAAACTGTTTTTT
NA | NA | TRBJ1-5 | TRBV12-2 | CASRLAAEYSNQPQHF | TGTGCAAGTCGCTTAGCGGCTGAATATAGCAATCAGCCCCAGCATTTT
NA | TRBD2 | TRBJ2-5 | TRBV5-1 | CASSLWRGGRQETQYF | TGCGCCAGCAGCTTGTGGCGGGGGGGTCGCCAAGAGACCCAGTACTTC
few | NA | TRBJ2-3 | TRBV20-1 | CSARGTRRADTQYF | TGCAGTGCTAGAGGGACCCGGAGAGCAGATACGCAGTATTTT
NA | NA | TRBJ1-5 | TRBV28 | CASSLASGSKGNQPQHF | TGTGCCAGCAGCCTAGCCTCAGGGTCGAAGGGCAATCAGCCCCAGCATTTT
NA | TRBD2 | TRBJ2-1 | TRBV28 | CASSLRASGGYNEQFF | TGTGCCAGCAGTTTGCGGGCTAGCGGGGGTTACAATGAGCAGTTCTTC
few | NA | TRBJ1-3 | TRBV3-1 | CASSTPLGLGNTIYF | TGTGCCAGCAGCACCCCTCTGGGGTTGGGAAACACCATATATTTT
few | NA | TRBJ2-3 | TRBV15 | CATSRDSNTDTQYF | TGTGCCACCAGCAGGGACAGTAACACAGATACGCAGTATTTT
many | NA | TRBJ2-6 | TRBV11-2 | CASPGGFSGANVLTF | TGTGCCAGCCCCGGTGGGTTCTCTGGGGCCAACGTCCTGACTTTC
few | TRBD1 | TRBJ1-4 | TRBV29-1 | CSVDRGLGEKLFF | TGCAGCGTCGACAGGGGTCTTGGCGAAAAACTGTTTTTT
many | NA | TRBJ2-5 | TRBV28 | CASSLVEETQYF | TGTGCCAGCAGTTTAGTAGAAGAGACCCAGTACTTC
NA | NA | TRBJ2-7 | TRBV7-9 | CASSSIDYEQYF | TGTGCCAGCAGCTCCATAGACTACGAGCAGTACTTC
few | NA | TRBJ2-1 | TRBV5-1 | CASSLDPRREQFF | TGCGCCAGCAGCCTCGACCCCAGAAGGGAGCAGTTCTTC